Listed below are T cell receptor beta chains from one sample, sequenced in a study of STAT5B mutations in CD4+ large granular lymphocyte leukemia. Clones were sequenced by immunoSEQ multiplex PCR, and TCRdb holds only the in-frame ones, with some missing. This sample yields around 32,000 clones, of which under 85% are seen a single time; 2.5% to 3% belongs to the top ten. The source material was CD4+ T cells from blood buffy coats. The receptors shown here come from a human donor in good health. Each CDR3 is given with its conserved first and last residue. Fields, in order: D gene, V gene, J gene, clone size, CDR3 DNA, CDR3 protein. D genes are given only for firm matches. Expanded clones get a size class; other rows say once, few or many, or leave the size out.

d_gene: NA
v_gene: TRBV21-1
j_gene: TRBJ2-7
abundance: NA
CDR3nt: TGTGCCAGCAGCCCCCCCCACGTCCACTTAAGGTTC
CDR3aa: CASSPPHVHLRF

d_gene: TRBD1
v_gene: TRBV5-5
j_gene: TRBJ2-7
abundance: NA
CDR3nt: TGTGCCAGCAGCTTCGACGGGACAGCCTACTACGAGCAGTACTTC
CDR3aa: CASSFDGTAYYEQYF

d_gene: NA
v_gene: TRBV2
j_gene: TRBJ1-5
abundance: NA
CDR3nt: TGTGCCAGCAGTGAAGGGCAGGATCAGCCCCAGCATTTT
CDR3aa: CASSEGQDQPQHF

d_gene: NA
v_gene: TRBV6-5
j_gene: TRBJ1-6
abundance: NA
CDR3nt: TGTGCCAGCAGGCCACAGGCGGCGGATTCACCCCTCCACTTT
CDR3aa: CASRPQAADSPLHF

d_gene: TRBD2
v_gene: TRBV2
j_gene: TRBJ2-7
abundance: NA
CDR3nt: TGTGCCAGCAGTCCGACTAGCGGATCCTACGAGCAGTACTTC
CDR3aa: CASSPTSGSYEQYF

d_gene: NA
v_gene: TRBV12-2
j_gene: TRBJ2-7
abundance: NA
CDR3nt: TGTGCAAGTCGCTTATGGGTGGGTACGAGCGGGATGTTTTCCTACGAGCAGTACTTC
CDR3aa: CASRLWVGTSGMFSYEQYF

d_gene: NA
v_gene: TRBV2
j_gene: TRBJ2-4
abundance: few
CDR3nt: TGTGCCAGCTGGGCAGCGGGCATGAACATTCAGTACTTC
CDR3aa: CASWAAGMNIQYF

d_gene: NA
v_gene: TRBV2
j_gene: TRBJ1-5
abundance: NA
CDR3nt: TGTGCCAGCCGTGGGCGGGGCAATCAGCCCCAGCATTTT
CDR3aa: CASRGRGNQPQHF

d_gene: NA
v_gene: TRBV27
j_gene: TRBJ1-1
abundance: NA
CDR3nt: TGTGCCAGCAGTTTGTCCCCCGGTGCTGGAGCTTTCTTT
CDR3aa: CASSLSPGAGAFF

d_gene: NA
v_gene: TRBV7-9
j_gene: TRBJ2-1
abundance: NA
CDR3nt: TGTGCCAGCAGCTTAGCAGGGAACAATGAGCAGTTCTTC
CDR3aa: CASSLAGNNEQFF

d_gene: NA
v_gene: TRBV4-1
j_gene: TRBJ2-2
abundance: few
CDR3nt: TGCGCCAGCAGCCAACCCACGTTTCGGACATCGAACACCGGGGAGCTGTTTTTT
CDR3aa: CASSQPTFRTSNTGELFF

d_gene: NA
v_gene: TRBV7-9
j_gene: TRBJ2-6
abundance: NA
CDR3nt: TGTGCCAGCAGCTTGGGTCTACACAGAGGGAGGTCTGGGGCCAACGTCCTGACTTTC
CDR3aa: CASSLGLHRGRSGANVLTF

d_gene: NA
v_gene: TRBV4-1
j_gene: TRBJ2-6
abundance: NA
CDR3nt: TGCGCCAGCAGCCAAGGGGCGGCTATAGCTGGGGCCAACGTCCTGACTTTC
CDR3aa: CASSQGAAIAGANVLTF

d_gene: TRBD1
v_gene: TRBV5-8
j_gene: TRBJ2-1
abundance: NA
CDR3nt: TGTGCCAGCAGCTTAGACAGGGCCGCCTACAATGAGCAGTTCTTC
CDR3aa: CASSLDRAAYNEQFF

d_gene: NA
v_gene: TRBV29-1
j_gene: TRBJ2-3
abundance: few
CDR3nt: TGCAGCGTTGGGCAGGGGCATAGCACAGATACGCAGTATTTT
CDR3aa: CSVGQGHSTDTQYF

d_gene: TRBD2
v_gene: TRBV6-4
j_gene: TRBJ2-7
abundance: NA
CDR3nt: TGTGCCAGCAGGCTACTAGCGGGGAGGAATGTGCTCCTGAACGAGCAGTACTTC
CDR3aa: CASRLLAGRNVLLNEQYF

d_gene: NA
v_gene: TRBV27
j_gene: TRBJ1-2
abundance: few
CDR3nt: TGTGCCAGCAGTTTATCGCTCAGCAACTATGGCTACACCTTC
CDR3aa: CASSLSLSNYGYTF

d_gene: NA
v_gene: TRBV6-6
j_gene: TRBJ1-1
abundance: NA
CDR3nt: TGTGCCAGCAGTTACGGGGGGGGGCGGATTGTCACTGAAGCTTTCTTT
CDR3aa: CASSYGGGRIVTEAFF

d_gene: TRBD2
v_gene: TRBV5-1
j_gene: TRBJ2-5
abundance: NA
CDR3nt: TGCGCCAGCAGCCCCGGAGGGGCAAGCGGGGTCTCAGAGACCCAGTACTTC
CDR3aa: CASSPGGASGVSETQYF

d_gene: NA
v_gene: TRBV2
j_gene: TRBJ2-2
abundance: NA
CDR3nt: TGTGCCAGCAGTGAATTGGGACCGGAGAACACCGGGGAGCTGTTTTTT
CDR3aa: CASSELGPENTGELFF

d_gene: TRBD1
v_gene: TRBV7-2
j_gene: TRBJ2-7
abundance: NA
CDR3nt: TGTGCCAGCAGCGCCCGACAGGGGTCCGCCTCCGAGCAGTACTTC
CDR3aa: CASSARQGSASEQYF

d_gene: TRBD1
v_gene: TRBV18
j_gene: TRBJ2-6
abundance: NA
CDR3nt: TGTGCCAGCTCACCCTCGGGACAGGTATTCTCTGGGGCCAACGTCCTGACTTTC
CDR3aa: CASSPSGQVFSGANVLTF

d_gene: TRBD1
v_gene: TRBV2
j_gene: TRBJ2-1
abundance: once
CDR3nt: TGTGCCAGCAGTGAGCTTAACCCTTGGACAGGGTACAATGAGCAGTTCTTC
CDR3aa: CASSELNPWTGYNEQFF

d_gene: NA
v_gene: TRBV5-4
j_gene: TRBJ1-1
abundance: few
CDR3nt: TGTGCCAGCAGCTTGTGGCTGTCCGCTGAAGCTTTCTTT
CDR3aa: CASSLWLSAEAFF

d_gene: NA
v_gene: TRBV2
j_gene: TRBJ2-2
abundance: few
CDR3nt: TGTGCCAGCAATATACCCACTAGCCGCGGGGAGCTGTTTTTT
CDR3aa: CASNIPTSRGELFF

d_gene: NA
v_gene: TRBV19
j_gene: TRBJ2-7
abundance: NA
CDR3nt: TGTGCCAGTAGTCGCACACGGGTCGGGACCTACGAGCAGTACTTC
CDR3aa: CASSRTRVGTYEQYF

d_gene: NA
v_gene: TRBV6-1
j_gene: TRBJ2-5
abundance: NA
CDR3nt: TGTGCCAGCAGCCGGACCAGGGGTCGAGAGACCCAGTACTTC
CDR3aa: CASSRTRGRETQYF

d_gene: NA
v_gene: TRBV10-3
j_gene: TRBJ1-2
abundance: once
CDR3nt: TGTGCCACCCTCCCTCCCGGGGCTAACTATGGCTACACCTTC
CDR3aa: CATLPPGANYGYTF

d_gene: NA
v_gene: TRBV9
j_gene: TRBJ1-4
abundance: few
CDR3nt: TGTGCCAGCAGCGTAGTATCAGCGATTAAGGACATGAGAGAGGTGGAACTGTTTTTT
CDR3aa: CASSVVSAIKDMREVELFF

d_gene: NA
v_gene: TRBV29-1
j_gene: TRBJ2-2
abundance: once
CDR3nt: TGCAGCGGACGCACTCCGGGCGGGGAGCTGTTTTTT
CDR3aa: CSGRTPGGELFF

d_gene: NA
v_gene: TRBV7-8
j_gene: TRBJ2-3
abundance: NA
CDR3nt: TGTGCCAGCAGCTTAAGAAGGTGGGGGAGGACAGATACGCAGTATTTT
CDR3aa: CASSLRRWGRTDTQYF

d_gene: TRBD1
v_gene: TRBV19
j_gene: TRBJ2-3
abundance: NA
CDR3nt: TGTGCCAGCGAGACAGGGGAGGGCACAGATACGCAGTATTTT
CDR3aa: CASETGEGTDTQYF

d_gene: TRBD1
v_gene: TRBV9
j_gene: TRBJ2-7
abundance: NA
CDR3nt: TGTGCCAGCAGTGTCGGGACAGGGACCTACGAGCAGTACTTC
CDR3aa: CASSVGTGTYEQYF

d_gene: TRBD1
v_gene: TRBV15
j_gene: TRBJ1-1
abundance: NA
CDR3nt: TGTGCCACCAGCAGAGATCTCAGACAGGGACAATCACGGTACCCCCAAGCTTTCTTT
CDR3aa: CATSRDLRQGQSRYPQAFF

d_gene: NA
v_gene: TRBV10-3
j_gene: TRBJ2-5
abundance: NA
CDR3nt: TGTGCCATCAGTGAGCCCAGATCTGGAGAGACCCAGTACTTC
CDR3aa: CAISEPRSGETQYF

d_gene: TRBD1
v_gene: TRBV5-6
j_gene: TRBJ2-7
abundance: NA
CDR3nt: TGTGCCAGCAGCTTCCGACAGGGGAGGAGGGTCTACGAGCAGTACTTC
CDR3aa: CASSFRQGRRVYEQYF

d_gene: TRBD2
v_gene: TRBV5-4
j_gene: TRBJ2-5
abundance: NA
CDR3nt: TGTGCCAGCAGCCCGTTGACTAGCGGGAGAGGAGAGACCCAGTACTTC
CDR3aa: CASSPLTSGRGETQYF

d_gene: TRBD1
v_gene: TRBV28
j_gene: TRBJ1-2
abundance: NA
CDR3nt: TGTGCCAGCTCGACAGGGAACTATGGCTACACCTTC
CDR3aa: CASSTGNYGYTF

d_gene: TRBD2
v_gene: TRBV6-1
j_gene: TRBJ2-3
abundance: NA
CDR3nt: TGTGCCAGCCTAGCGGGGGGACCCACAGATACGCAGTATTTT
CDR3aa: CASLAGGPTDTQYF

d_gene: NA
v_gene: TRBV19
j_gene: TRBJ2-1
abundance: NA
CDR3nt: TGTGCCAGTAGTATAGATCTAGGAGGGGCAAGTGAGCAGTTCTTC
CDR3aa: CASSIDLGGASEQFF

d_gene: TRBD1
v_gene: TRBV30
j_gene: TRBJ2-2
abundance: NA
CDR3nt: TGTGCCTGGAGTGGACAGGGGGTCGGGGAGCTGTTTTTT
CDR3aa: CAWSGQGVGELFF

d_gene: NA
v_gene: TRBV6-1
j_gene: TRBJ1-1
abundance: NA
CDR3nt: TGTGCCAGCAGTGAAGGTGGTATAAGGAAAATAGGAGCTTTCTTT
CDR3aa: CASSEGGIRKIGAFF

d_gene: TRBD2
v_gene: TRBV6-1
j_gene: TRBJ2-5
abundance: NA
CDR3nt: TGTGCCAGCAGTGATGGGGTTTCGGGGACTAGCGTCAGGGAGACCCAGTACTTC
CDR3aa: CASSDGVSGTSVRETQYF

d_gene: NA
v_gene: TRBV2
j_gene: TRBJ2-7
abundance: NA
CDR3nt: TGTGCCAGCAGTGAGAGGGGTTACGAGCAGTACTTC
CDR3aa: CASSERGYEQYF

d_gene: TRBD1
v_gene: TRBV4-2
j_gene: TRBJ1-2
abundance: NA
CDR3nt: TGTGCCAGCAGCCAAGACGGGACAGGGGGCAACTTAGGCTACACCTTC
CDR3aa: CASSQDGTGGNLGYTF

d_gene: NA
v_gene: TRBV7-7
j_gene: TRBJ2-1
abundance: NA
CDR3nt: TGTGCCAGCAGCACGGGGACCGGTAACTACAATGAGCAGTTCTTC
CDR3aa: CASSTGTGNYNEQFF

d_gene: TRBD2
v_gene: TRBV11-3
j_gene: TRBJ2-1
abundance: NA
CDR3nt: TGTGCCAGCAGCCCGGCAGCGGGGGGGCCGCCTGAGCAGTTCTTC
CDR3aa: CASSPAAGGPPEQFF

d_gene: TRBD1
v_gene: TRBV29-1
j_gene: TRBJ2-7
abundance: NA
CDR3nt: TGCAGCGTGGCCGGACAGGGGGCGGACGAGCAGTACTTC
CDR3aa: CSVAGQGADEQYF

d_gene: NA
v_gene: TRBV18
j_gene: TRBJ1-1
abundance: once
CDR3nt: TGTGCCAGCTCAGTGACTGGCGACGAGAACACTGAAGCTTTCTTT
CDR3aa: CASSVTGDENTEAFF

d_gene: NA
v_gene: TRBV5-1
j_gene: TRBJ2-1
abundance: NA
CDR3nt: TGCGCCAGCAGCTTGGTGCTAAACAATGAGCAGTTCTTC
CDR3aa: CASSLVLNNEQFF